This TCR beta chain derives from a study of long-term antiretroviral therapy in people with HIV (dated by TCRdb to 2021 to 2024). Regarding the research as a whole: The earliest samples were collected approximately a decade before the 2015 WHO recommendation for immediate ART, a period when ART was typically delayed until CD4 counts fell. Of the approximately 32 participants with HIV, some 12 were female. This retrospective serial study examined whether starting ART and sustained HIV suppression were associated with changes in the composition and diversity of the TRB repertoire in peripheral blood. No cross-contamination during QIAcube processing was shown when test extractions of a monoclonal T-cell line were performed alongside fewer than 40 polyclonal samples. A total of fewer than 250 cryopreserved PBMC samples came from roughly 30 adults with confirmed HIV infection and were collected serially over a mean of roughly 6 years (range 1-12). On the study overall, not on this receptor specifically: Narrower CDR3 length ranges were observed in HIV repertoires than in controls, and an antigen-experienced repertoire with only a slight naive shift after ART was suggested by the network structure. Limited PBMC availability meant only the TCR beta chain was sequenced, without alpha chain pairing. Inferences about post-ART repertoire changes were limited because no data were available on ART adherence, viral resistance or therapy changes. Because pre-ART samples had limited cell numbers, profiling was done on unsorted PBMC rather than on sorted CD4+ and CD8+ T cells. At every time point, the repertoire was dominated by expanded TRB clones first identified before ART initiation, although this dominance fluctuated and, in many PLHIV, declined after ART. The samples span the years 2004 to 2017, and the ART regimens used at that time may not be as effective as current regimens. Starting ART was linked to a significant rise in TRB diversity, yet even with long-term ART the diversity remained significantly lower than in transplant donor controls.

Based on the germline V gene, the CDR1 and CDR2 sequences are SQVTM and ANQGSEA. Including the terminal cysteine and phenylalanine, the CDR3 comprises 11 residues. The kept DNA is CDR3 alone, 33 bases in frame from the first base. The germline ends are 1 base apart after V is trimmed by 0 bases and J by 4 bases. The immunoSEQ hsTCRB v3.0 assay was used at survey level resolution to sequence the TRB variable region. A depth of roughly 35,000-50,000 T-cell genomes per sample was targeted for TRB sequencing. An Illumina MiSeq with a v3 150-cycle kit was used to sequence the pooled TRB libraries. Under the source paper's analysis protocol: Analysis of repertoires was carried out in R inside a reproducible Nextflow workflow spanning QC, data transformation and analysis. LymphoSeq2, an R package for exploring AIRR-Seq data, was used to implement custom analyses. Four samples yielding fewer than 5000 total TRB sequences were excluded, leaving roughly 200 analyzed HIV repertoires. Of the 188 retained HIV repertoires, almost 60 were collected before and 120 to 130 after ART initiation. Each repertoire was downsampled to 5000 TRB nucleotide sequences, and summary statistics were averaged across 100 downsampling iterations. TRB sequences were retained for analysis only if CDR3 regions of at least seven amino acids were present. Diversity was measured with a Shannon entropy-derived clonality score and the Gini coefficient. In repertoire networks, the top 5000 CDR3 amino acid sequences were linked whenever an edit distance of one separated two sequences. GLIPH2 predicted antigen specificity groups and MHC restriction for TRB CDR3 amino acid sequences. Known CMV, EBV, HIV or tissue antigen associations were flagged by matching CDR3 amino acid sequences against VDJdb and McPAS-TCR. Pre-ART, post-ART and control groups were compared with Wilcoxon signed-rank tests and Holm-Bonferroni correction. TCRdb carries this immuneACCESS record with in-frame sequences only. Its versions omit some clonotypes, under half of them owing to an unresolved V gene in the studies checked, with the rest unexplained. The V and J calls and clone size are taken from that table; D and trimming were inferred from the DNA. The sample yields around 20,000 clones; around 84% were counted once. About 4.6% of the sample lies in the top ten.

Notes on this clone: Its specific antigen is unknown. No base qualities exist here, and no much larger clone lies one base off it.

Participants were included only if at least one PBMC sample before ART initiation and at least two post-ART samples were available. All participants with HIV were treated in the United States of America. Before DNA extraction, cryopreserved samples of about 0.9-11 million PBMC were thawed and then washed. At the time of the earliest PBMC sample, participants with HIV were aged between roughly 20 and 60 years. PBMC samples were contributed by each participant from 1-4 timepoints before ART initiation and 2-8 timepoints after ART initiation, with a median of 7 samples. For every participant, serial HIV viral load, CD4+ T-cell count, ART history and demographic data were obtained. A Qiagen kit on a QIAcube was used to extract genomic DNA from unsorted PBMC, with samples processed in batches of 12.

The sequencing here drew on unsorted PBMCs, taken roughly 6.1 years after starting antiretroviral therapy. This receptor was obtained from a man aged 25-45 years with HIV. The chain employs TRBV29-1 and TRBJ1-3; the D gene assignment is ambiguous. The CDR3 protein sequence reads: CSVEDGNTIYF. The DNA sequence is TGCAGCGTTGAAGACGGAAACACCATATATTTT.